This T cell receptor (beta chain) was identified during a study of T cells in Graves' hyperthyroidism and ophthalmopathy. Amplified TCR beta CDR3 regions came from RNA transcripts. The HTBI primer set served for first-round RT-PCR of the TCR CDR3. TCRdb ran MiXCR on the multiplex PCR reads and lists one entry per CDR3 protein. Here the sample spans roughly 740,000 distinct CDR3 sequences, roughly 17% being singletons. The study enrolled patients aged 18 to 65 with newly diagnosed hyperthyroidism of under 2 months' duration. For the diagnoses, clinical symptoms, serum thyroxine and TRAb, thyroid ultrasound and orbital computed tomography were used. Findings of the study overall: A model using 13 V-J features told ophthalmopathy apart from stable hyperthyroidism.

Germline values: CDR1 MNHEY, CDR2 SVGAGI. This CDR3 contains 15 residues. Trimming took 2 bases from V and 2 from J, leaving 13 bases between them. This clonotype was picked up a small number of times. Antigen specificity is unknown. This sequence was found in a man younger than 35 with Graves' hyperthyroidism. Sample: blood. V and J are TRBV6-5 and TRBJ2-7, with D possibly TRBD2 on 6 matching bases. This chain's CDR3 is CASSYGGSLTYEQYF. The CDR3 nucleotides are TGTGCCAGCAGTTACGGGGGGAGCCTCACCTACGAGCAGTACTTC.